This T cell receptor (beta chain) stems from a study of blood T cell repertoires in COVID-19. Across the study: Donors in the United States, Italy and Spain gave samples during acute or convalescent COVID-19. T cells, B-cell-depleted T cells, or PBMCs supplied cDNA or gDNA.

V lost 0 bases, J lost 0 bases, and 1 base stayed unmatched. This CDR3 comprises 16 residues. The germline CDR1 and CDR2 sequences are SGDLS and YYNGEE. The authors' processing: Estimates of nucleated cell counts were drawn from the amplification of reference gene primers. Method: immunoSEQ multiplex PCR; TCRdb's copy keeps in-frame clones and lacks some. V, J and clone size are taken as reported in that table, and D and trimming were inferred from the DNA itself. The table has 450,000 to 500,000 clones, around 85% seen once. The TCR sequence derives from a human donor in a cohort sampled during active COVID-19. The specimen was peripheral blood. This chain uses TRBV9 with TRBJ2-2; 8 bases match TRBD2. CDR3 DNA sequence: TGTGCCAGCAGCGTAGGAGCGGGAGCGAACACCGGGGAGCTGTTTTTT. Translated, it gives CASSVGAGANTGELFF.